The 7 T cell receptor beta chains below come from one sample, sequenced in a study of shared clonotypes between healthy human individuals. Method: immunoSEQ multiplex PCR; TCRdb's copy keeps in-frame clones and lacks some. The table includes a few hundred thousand clones, around three quarters detected once. Sequencing used PBMCs. The source is a woman in her thirties or forties in good health. Some clones in this sample may be carry-over from other donors' samples.

This chain links TRBV7-8 with TRBJ2-1, with 9 bases matching TRBD2. The CDR3 loop spans 20 amino acids. V lost 5 bases, J lost 7 bases, and 24 bases stayed unmatched. Germline CDR1 reads SGHVS; CDR2 reads FQNEAQ. CDR3 bases: TGTGCCAGCAGCCGATTGGGCGGGAGGGGGCTGGGTATACCAGTAAATGAGCAGTTCTTC. As protein: CASSRLGGRGLGIPVNEQFF.

Concerning this clone: It differs at one base from a far larger clone, so likely a read error. The V gene is TRBV19, the J gene TRBJ1-5; TRBD1 matches at 7 bases. Trimming removed 4 bases from V and 2 bases from J; junction bases left unmatched: 11. CDR3 size: 17 residues. The germline V gene has CDR1 LNHDA and CDR2 SQIVND (reference sequence). The CDR3 reads CASSKWWTGWGNQPQHF. CDR3 nucleotide sequence: TGTGCCAGTAGTAAATGGTGGACAGGATGGGGCAATCAGCCCCAGCATTTT. Full variable domain (remainder filled in from reference TRBV19 and TRBJ1-5): DGGITQSPKYLFRKEGQNVTLSCEQNLNHDAMYWYRQDPGQGLRLIYYSQIVNDFQKGDIAEGYSVSREKKESFPLTVTSAQKNPTAFYLCASSKWWTGWGNQPQHFGDGTRLSIL.

This clone has ten or more counts. V usage is TRBV5-1 and J usage is TRBJ1-1; no clear D gene. This CDR3 is built from 13 residues. The V gene lost 4 bases and the J gene lost 2 bases, with 9 bases spanning the gap. CDR1 SGHRS and CDR2 YFSETQ come from the germline V gene. The chain's CDR3 is CASSQTTNTEAFF. The DNA of the CDR3 is TGCGCCAGCAGCCAGACAACCAACACTGAAGCTTTCTTT.

The chain joins TRBV5-6 to TRBJ2-7; 13 bases align to TRBD2. This CDR3 contains 14 residues. Germline V gene sequence: CDR1 SGHDT, CDR2 YYEEEE. J was trimmed by 7 bases and V by 2 bases; bases with no gene match: 3. The CDR3 DNA sequence: TGTGCCAGCAGCTTAGGACTAGCGGGGGTGGAGCAGTACTTC. Its protein product is CASSLGLAGVEQYF.

The rearrangement uses TRBV2 and TRBJ1-1; TRBD1 is a possible D gene (6 bases). CDR1 is SNHLY, CDR2 FYNNEI, per germline. V lost 7 bases, J lost 2 bases, and 14 bases lay in between. This CDR3 is built from 14 residues. The CDR3 protein is CASTRTAKNTEAFF. CDR3 coding DNA: TGTGCCAGCACGAGGACAGCAAAAAACACTGAAGCTTTCTTT.

The rearrangement joins TRBV29-1 to TRBJ1-1, with D possibly matching TRBD1 (5 bases). CDR1 SQVTM and CDR2 ANQGSEA come from the germline V gene. V gave up 4 bases and J gave up 8 bases, with 14 bases separating them. CDR3 length: 12 residues. The CDR3 region is CSVVAGLTEAFF. In DNA form, the CDR3 reads TGCAGCGTTGTTGCGGGACTCACAGAAGCTTTCTTT.

The chain carries TRBV6-6 and TRBJ2-7; the D is unclear. The CDR3 is made up of 14 amino acids. The germline CDR1 and CDR2 sequences are MNHNY and SVGAGI (reference sequence). V gave up 0 bases and J gave up 4 bases, with 10 bases separating them. The CDR3 DNA reads TGTGCCAGCAGTTACTCCTCGTATGGTTACGAGCAGTACTTC. Translation gives CASSYSSYGYEQYF.